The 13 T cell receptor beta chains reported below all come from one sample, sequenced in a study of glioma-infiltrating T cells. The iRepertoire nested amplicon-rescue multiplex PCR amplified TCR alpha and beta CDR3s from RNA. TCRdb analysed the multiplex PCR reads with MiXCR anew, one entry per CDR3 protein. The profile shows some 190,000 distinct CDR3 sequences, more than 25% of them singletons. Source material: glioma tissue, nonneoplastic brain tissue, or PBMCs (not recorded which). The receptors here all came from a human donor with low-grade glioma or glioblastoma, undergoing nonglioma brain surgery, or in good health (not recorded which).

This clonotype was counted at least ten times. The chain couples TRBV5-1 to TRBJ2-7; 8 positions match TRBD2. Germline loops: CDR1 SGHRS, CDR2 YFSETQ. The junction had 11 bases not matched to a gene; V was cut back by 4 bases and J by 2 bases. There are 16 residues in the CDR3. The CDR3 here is CASSTAGGGATYEQYF. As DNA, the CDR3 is TGCGCCAGCAGCACGGCCGGGGGGGGGGCCACCTACGAGCAGTACTTC.

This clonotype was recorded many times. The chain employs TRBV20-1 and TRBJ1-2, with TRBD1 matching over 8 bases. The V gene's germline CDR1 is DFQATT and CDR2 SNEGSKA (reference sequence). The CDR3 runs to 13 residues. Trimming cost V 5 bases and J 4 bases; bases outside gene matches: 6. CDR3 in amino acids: CSARAGGTYGYTF. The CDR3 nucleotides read TGCAGTGCTCGGGCAGGGGGCACCTATGGCTACACCTTC.

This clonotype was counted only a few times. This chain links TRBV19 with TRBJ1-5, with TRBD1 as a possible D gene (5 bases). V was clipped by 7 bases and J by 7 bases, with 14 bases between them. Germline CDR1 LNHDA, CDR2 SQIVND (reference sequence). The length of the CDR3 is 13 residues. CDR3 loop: CASKLGAGQPQHF. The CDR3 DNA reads TGTGCCAGTAAGTTAGGGGCGGGGCAGCCCCAGCATTTT.

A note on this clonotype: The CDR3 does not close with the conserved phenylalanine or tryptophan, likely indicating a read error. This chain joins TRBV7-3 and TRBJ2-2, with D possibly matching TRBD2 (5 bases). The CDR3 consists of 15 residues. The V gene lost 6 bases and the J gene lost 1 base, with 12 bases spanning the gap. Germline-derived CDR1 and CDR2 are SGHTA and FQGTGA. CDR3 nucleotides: TGTGCCAGCAGAAGATTGGCGGGGAACACCGGGGAGCTGTTTCTT. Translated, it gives CASRRLAGNTGELFL.

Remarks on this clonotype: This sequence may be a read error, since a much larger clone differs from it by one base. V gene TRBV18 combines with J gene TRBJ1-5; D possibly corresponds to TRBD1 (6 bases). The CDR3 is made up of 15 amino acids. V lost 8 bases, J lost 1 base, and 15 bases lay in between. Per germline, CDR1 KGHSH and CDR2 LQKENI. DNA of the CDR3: TGTGCCAGCCCACACAGGGAATCGAGCAATCAGCCCCAGCATTTT. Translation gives CASPHRESSNQPQHF. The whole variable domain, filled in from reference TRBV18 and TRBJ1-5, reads NAGVMQNPRHLVRRRGQEARLRCSPMKGHSHVYWYRQLPEEGLKFMVYLQKENIIDESGMPKERFSAEFPKEGPSILRIQQVVRGDSAAYFCASPHRESSNQPQHFGDGTRLSIL.

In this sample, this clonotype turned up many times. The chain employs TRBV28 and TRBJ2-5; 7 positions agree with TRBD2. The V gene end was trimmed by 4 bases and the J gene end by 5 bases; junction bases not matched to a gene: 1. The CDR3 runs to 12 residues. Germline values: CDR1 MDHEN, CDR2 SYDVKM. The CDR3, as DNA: TGTGCCAGCAGTTGGGGGGGGGAGACCCAGTACTTC. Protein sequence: CASSWGGETQYF.

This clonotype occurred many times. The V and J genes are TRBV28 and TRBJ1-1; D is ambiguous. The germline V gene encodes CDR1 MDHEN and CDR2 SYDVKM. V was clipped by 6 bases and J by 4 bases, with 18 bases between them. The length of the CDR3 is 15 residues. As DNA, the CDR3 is TGTGCCAGCAGCAGAAGCGGCAGGTCTGGCACTGAAGCTTTCTTT. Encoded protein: CASSRSGRSGTEAFF.

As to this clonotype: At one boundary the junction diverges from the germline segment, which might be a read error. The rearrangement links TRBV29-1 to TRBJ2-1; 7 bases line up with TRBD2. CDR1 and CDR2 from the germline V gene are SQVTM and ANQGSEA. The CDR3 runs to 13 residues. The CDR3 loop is CSVEGGGMLEQLF. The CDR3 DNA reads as TGCAGCGTTGAGGGGGGGGGGATGCTGGAGCAGCTCTTC.

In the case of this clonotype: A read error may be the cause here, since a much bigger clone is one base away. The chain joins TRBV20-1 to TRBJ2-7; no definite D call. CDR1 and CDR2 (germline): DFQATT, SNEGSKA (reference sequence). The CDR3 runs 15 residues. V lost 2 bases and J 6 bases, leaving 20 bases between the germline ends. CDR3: CSARYQSSNHFEQYF. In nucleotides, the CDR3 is TGCAGTGCTAGATACCAGAGCTCCAACCACTTCGAGCAGTACTTC.

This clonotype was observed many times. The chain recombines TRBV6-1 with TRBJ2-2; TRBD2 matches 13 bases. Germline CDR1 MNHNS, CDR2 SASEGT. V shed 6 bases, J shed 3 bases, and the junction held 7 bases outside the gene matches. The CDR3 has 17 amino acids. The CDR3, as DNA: TGTGCCAGCAGCCCCGGACTAGCGGGAGTAGACACCGGGGAGCTGTTTTTT. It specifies CASSPGLAGVDTGELFF.

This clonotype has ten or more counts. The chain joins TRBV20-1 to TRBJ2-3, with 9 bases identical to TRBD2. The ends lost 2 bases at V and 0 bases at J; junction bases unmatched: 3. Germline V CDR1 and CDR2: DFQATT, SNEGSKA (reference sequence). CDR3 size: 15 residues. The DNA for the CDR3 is TGCAGTGCTAGATCTAGCGGGGAAAGCACAGATACGCAGTATTTT. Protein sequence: CSARSSGESTDTQYF.

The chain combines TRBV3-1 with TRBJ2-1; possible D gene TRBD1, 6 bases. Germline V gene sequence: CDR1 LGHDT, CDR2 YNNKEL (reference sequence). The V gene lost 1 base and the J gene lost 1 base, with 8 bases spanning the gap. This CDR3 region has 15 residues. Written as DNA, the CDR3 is TGTGCCAGCAGCCAAGTAAGGGGGTCCTACAATGAGCAGTTCTTC. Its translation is CASSQVRGSYNEQFF.

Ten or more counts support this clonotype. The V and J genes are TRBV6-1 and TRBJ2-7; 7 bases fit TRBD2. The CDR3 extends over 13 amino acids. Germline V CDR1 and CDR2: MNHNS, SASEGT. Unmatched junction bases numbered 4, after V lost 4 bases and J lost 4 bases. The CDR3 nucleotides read TGTGCCAGCAGTGGGACTAGTCTTTACGAGCAGTACTTC. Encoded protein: CASSGTSLYEQYF.